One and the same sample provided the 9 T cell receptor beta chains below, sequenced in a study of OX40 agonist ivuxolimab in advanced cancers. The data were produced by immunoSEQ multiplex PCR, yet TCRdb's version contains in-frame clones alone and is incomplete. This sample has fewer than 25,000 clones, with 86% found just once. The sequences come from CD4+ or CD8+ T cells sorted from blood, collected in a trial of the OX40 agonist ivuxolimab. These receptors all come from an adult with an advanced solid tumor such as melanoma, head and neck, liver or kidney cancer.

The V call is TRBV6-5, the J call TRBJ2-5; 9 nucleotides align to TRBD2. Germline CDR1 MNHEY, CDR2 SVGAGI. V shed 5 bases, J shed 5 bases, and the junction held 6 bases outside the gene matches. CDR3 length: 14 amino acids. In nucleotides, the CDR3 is TGTGCCAGCAGTCCTAGCGGGGTACGGGAGACCCAGTACTTC. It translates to CASSPSGVRETQYF.

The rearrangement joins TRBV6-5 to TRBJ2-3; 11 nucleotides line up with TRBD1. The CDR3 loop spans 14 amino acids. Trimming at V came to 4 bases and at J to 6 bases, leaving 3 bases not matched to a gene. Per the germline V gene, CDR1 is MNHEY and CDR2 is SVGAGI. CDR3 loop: CASSSDRGLDTQYF. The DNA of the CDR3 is TGTGCCAGCAGTTCGGACAGGGGGCTCGATACGCAGTATTTT.

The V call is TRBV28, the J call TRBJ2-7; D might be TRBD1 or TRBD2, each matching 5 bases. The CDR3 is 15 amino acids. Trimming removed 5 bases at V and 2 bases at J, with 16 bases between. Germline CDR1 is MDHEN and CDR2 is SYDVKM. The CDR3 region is CASSPRDLGPYEQYF. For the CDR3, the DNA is TGTGCCAGCAGTCCTCGGGACCTGGGCCCCTACGAGCAGTACTTC. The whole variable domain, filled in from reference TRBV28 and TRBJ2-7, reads DVKVTQSSRYLVKRTGEKVFLECVQDMDHENMFWYRQDPGLGLRLIYFSYDVKMKEKGDIPEGYSVSREKKERFSLILESASTNQTSMYLCASSPRDLGPYEQYFGPGTRLTVT.

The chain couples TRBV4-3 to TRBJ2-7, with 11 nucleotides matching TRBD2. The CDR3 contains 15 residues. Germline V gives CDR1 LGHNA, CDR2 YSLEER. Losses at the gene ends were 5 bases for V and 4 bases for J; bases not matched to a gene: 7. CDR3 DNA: TGCGCCAGCAGCGGTGGACTAGCGGGTATATACGAGCAGTACTTC. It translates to CASSGGLAGIYEQYF.

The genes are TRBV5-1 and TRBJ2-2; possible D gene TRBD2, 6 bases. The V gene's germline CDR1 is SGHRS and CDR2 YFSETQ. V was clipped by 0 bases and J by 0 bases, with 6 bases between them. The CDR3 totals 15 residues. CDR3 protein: CASSLAGANTGELFF. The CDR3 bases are TGCGCCAGCAGCTTGGCGGGGGCGAACACCGGGGAGCTGTTTTTT.

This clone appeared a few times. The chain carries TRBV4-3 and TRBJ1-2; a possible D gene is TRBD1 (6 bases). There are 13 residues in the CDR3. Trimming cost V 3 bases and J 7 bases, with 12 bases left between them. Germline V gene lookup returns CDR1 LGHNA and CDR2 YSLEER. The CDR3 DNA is TGCGCCAGCAGCCACCCCGGGGGGCTTGGCTACACCTTC. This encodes CASSHPGGLGYTF.

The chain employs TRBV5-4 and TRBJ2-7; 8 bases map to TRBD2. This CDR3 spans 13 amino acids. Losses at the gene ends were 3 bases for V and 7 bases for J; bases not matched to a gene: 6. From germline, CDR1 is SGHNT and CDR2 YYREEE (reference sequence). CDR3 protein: CASSWGGRFEQYF. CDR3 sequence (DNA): TGTGCCAGCAGCTGGGGCGGGAGGTTTGAGCAGTACTTC.

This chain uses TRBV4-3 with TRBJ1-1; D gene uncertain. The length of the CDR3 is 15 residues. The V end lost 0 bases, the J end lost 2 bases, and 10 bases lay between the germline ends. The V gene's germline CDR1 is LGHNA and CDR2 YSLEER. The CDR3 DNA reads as TGCGCCAGCAGCCAAGACGGTTTGGACAACACTGAAGCTTTCTTT. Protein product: CASSQDGLDNTEAFF.

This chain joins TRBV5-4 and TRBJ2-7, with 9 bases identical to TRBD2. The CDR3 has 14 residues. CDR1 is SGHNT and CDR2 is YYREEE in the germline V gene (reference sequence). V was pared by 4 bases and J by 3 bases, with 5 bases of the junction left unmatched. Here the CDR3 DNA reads TGTGCCAGCAGCCCCGGGACTAGCTACTACGAGCAGTACTTC. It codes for CASSPGTSYYEQYF.